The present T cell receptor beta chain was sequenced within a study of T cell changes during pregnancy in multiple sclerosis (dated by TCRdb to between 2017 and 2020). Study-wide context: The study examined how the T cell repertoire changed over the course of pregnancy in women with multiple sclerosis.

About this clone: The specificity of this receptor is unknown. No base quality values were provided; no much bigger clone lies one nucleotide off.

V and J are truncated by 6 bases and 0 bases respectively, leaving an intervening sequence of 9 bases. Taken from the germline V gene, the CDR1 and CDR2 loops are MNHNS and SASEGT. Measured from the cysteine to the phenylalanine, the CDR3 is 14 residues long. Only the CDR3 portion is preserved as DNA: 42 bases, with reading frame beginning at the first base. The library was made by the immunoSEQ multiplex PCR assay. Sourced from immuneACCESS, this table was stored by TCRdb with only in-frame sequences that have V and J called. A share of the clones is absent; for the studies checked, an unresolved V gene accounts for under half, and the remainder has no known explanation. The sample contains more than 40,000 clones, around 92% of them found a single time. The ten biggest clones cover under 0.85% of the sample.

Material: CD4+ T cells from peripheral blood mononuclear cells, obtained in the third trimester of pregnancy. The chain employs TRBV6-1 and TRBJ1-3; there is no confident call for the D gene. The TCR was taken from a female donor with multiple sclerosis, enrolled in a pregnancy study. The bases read TGTGCCAGCAGCGCAGGAAGCTCTGGAAACACCATATATTTT. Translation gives CASSAGSSGNTIYF.